This T cell receptor (beta chain) was observed in a study of vaccination effects on CD4 cells after COVID-19 (dated by TCRdb to between 2021 and 2022). Turning to the overall study: Across the study, the median time from the second dose to post-vaccine sampling was 72 days (range 14 to 241). The study compared SARS-CoV-2 spike-specific CD4+ TCR repertoires before and after mRNA vaccination in COVID-19 convalescent patients and infection-naive vaccine recipients. The full study included over 8 COVID-19 convalescent patients and a few SARS-CoV-2-naive healthy vaccine recipients. The Oncomine TCR Beta short-read assay on an Illumina iSeq 100 was used to sequence cultures from other donors in the study.

Overall results and qualifications from the work: Limitations of the study were the small number of convalescent patients and the absence of early post-infection timepoints. Among healthy vaccine recipients, nearly all vaccine-induced clones were SARS-CoV-2 mono-reactive, and just 1 of 255 was cross-reactive with common cold coronaviruses. Both infection-induced and vaccine-induced clones contracted markedly at late post-vaccination timepoints, which is consistent with waning T cell responses.

To identify antigen-specific CD4+ T cell clonotypes by their expansion, the ViraFEST assay first stimulated PBMC with viral peptide pools and then applied TCR sequencing. After less than eleven days of culture, CD4+ T cells were isolated with the EasySep CD4+ T cell isolation kit. Two doses of either the BNT162b2 or the mRNA-1273 mRNA SARS-CoV-2 vaccine were administered to participants. Healthy vaccine recipients had no prior SARS-CoV-2 infection, confirmed by negative nucleocapsid antibodies before and after vaccination. Each well held fewer than 2.5 million PBMC cultured in IMDM containing approximately 5.2% human AB serum, around 9.3 IU/ml IL-2 and gentamicin, along with 8 to 10 ug/ml peptides. Half of the culture medium was replaced with fresh IL-2-containing medium on days 3 and 7. Unless noted otherwise, every peptide stimulation condition was grown in triplicate wells. Using Ficoll-Paque Plus gradient centrifugation, PBMC were separated from whole blood and then either used fresh or cryopreserved at -140C. Overlapping peptide pools spanned the spike proteins of SARS-CoV-2 and the common cold coronaviruses HCoV-NL63, HCoV-OC43 and HCoV-229E. The QIAamp micro DNA kit was used to extract genomic DNA from the cultured CD4+ T cells.

The library was obtained by the immunoSEQ multiplex PCR assay. DNA from the cultured, isolated CD4+ T cells was subjected to TCR beta CDR3 sequencing. From the authors' description of their analysis: The analysis removed non-productive TCR sequences, trimmed reads to the CDR3 region, and retained only CDR3s that were 7 or more amino acids long. Antigen-specific clonotypes were identified with the MANAFEST web app by comparing expansion in peptide wells against reference cultures. For clones to be considered positive, expansion at FDR<0.05 versus reference and all other wells, an odds ratio above 5, and a frequency above 0.1% in two replicate wells were required. A clonotype was defined as cross-reactive if the clonotype was significantly expanded both in SARS-CoV-2 spike wells and in at least one common cold coronavirus spike condition. Levenshtein distance calculated with the stringdist R package was used to assess CDR3 similarity, and unrooted trees were constructed with ape in R 3.6.1. TCRdb took over this immuneACCESS table, retaining in-frame rearrangements with V and J assigned. Such tables are incomplete; in checked studies, under half of the missing clones stem from an unresolved V gene, and the remainder is unexplained. V and J calls and clone size are given by that table; D and trimming were obtained from the DNA. The sample records some 68,000 clones, about 86% of which are singletons. Jointly, the top ten make up around 1.3% of the sample.

CDR1 SNHLY and CDR2 FYNNEI are derived from the germline V gene. There are 13 amino acids in the CDR3, from cysteine to valine inclusive. The DNA shown is the 39-base CDR3, in frame from base 1. The V end gives up 7 bases and the J end 4 bases, leaving 4 bases in the junction not matched to a gene. With regard to this clone: Its antigen has not been determined. No qualities accompany the bases; no much larger clone lies one base away.

Recombination joined TRBV2 with TRBJ2-7; TRBD1 aligns with 10 central bases. This sample comprised CD4+ T cells from PBMCs cultured with HCoV-229E spike peptides, obtained after COVID-19 vaccination. The cell subset or site tag for this specimen amounts to: HCoV-229E spike overlapping peptide pool stimulation. The origin of this receptor is a human donor who received a COVID-19 vaccine. The DNA is TGTGCCAGCAACCAGGGACAGGGGTACGAGCAGTACGTC. It translates to CASNQGQGYEQYV.